Listed here is a single T cell receptor beta chain. Its antigen is as yet unknown. Sequenced by immunoSEQ multiplex PCR; TCRdb stores in-frame clones only, minus some. This repertoire shows 30,000 to 35,000 clones, 75% to 95% found once; its top ten account for around 5.1%. The data were obtained in a study of neoadjuvant nivolumab and ipilimumab in lung cancer. Study-level points and caveats: From pretherapy to surgery, tumor richness and clonality rose with dual therapy.

This CDR3 contains 15 residues. With V trimmed by 4 bases and J by 5 bases, 10 bases remained unmatched. Germline V gives CDR1 SGHRS, CDR2 YFSETQ. The V call is TRBV5-1, the J call TRBJ2-7; 9 bases match TRBD1. The input for sequencing was peripheral blood, taken after neoadjuvant nivolumab, alone or with ipilimumab, at or shortly before surgery. This receptor was taken from an adult with non-small cell lung cancer. For the CDR3, the DNA is TGCGCCAGCAGCGATGGACAGGGGAAGTTCGACGAGCAGTACTTC. It codes for CASSDGQGKFDEQYF.